The 10 T cell receptor beta chains below come from one sample, sequenced in a study of T cell changes during pregnancy in multiple sclerosis. The repertoire was sequenced with immunoSEQ multiplex PCR; TCRdb's copy has only in-frame clones and lacks some. The sample holds more than 100,000 clones, 92% seen once. Sample: peripheral blood, taken after pregnancy. The receptor source for this set is a female donor with multiple sclerosis, enrolled in a pregnancy study.

The J gene is TRBJ2-1, the V gene TRBV30, with D tentatively TRBD1 (7 bases). The germline V gene encodes CDR1 GTSNPN and CDR2 SVGIG (reference sequence). Trimming left V 3 bases short and J 4 bases short, with 16 bases between. The CDR3 is made up of 15 amino acids. CDR3 in amino acids: CAWSKKAGGYNEQFF. The CDR3 DNA reads as TGTGCCTGGAGCAAGAAGGCAGGGGGGTACAATGAGCAGTTCTTC.

The chain uses TRBV27 and TRBJ1-1; TRBD1 might be the D (6 bases). Germline CDR1 reads MNHEY; CDR2 reads SMNVEV (reference sequence). Trimming removed 0 bases from V and 6 bases from J, with 20 bases in between. This CDR3 has 17 amino acids. The CDR3 DNA is TGTGCCAGCAGTTTATCAGCCGGGGGGGGCGGGATTGCTGAAGCTTTCTTT. It specifies CASSLSAGGGGIAEAFF.

This chain uses TRBV5-1 with TRBJ2-5; the match to TRBD1 covers 7 bases. The germline V gene encodes CDR1 SGHRS and CDR2 YFSETQ. Trimming removed 3 bases from V and 3 bases from J; junction bases left unmatched: 8. There are 15 residues in the CDR3. The CDR3 reads CASSWDDRAEETQYF. In DNA, the CDR3 is TGCGCCAGCAGCTGGGATGACAGGGCTGAAGAGACCCAGTACTTC.

The V and J genes are TRBV28 and TRBJ2-7, with 12 bases identical to TRBD2. This CDR3 spans 19 amino acids. Per the germline V gene, CDR1 is MDHEN and CDR2 is SYDVKM. After removal of 6 bases from V and 1 base from J, the junction contained 16 bases not matched to a gene. The CDR3 protein is CASRPRTSGTRSGSYEQYF. In DNA form, the CDR3 reads TGTGCCAGCAGACCTAGGACTAGCGGGACAAGATCGGGTTCCTACGAGCAGTACTTC.

Points on this clone: The junction shows a germline mismatch at one end, possibly a read error. The same CDR3 also results from other DNA sequences found in this sample. V gene TRBV7-2 combines with J gene TRBJ1-5, with 8 bases lining up with TRBD1. The CDR3 extends over 14 amino acids. Germline assignment: CDR1 SGHTA and CDR2 FQGNSA. The CDR3 sequence: CASSLAGGGQPQHF. Here the CDR3 DNA reads TGTGCCAGCAGTTTAGCAGGGGGCGGTCAGCCCCAGCATTTT.

The chain has TRBV6-1 and TRBJ2-5, with 7 bases fitting TRBD2. Germline trimming cut 4 bases from V and 5 bases from J; bases unmatched to any gene: 19. The CDR3 totals 18 residues. Germline V gene sequence: CDR1 MNHNS, CDR2 SASEGT. For the CDR3, the DNA is TGTGCCAGCAGTGGCGCGAAGCCATTGACTAGCTACTGGGAGACCCAGTACTTC. Translation gives CASSGAKPLTSYWETQYF.

The J gene is TRBJ1-1, the V gene TRBV5-1; D uncertain. Germline V gives CDR1 SGHRS, CDR2 YFSETQ. The CDR3 extends over 13 amino acids. Trimming cost V 2 bases and J 0 bases, with 5 bases left between them. Here the CDR3 reads CASSLQMNTEAFF. In nucleotides, the CDR3 is TGCGCCAGCAGCTTACAGATGAACACTGAAGCTTTCTTT.

This clone has just one count. This rearrangement joins TRBV15 to TRBJ1-4; D is perhaps TRBD1 (6 bases). The V and J ends lost 2 bases and 3 bases respectively, with 10 bases between them. Per germline, CDR1 LNHNV and CDR2 YYDKDF (reference sequence). CDR3 size: 15 residues. CDR3 DNA sequence: TGTGCCACCAGCAGATACAGGGCGGCTAATGAAAAACTGTTTTTT. Protein: CATSRYRAANEKLFF. The entire variable domain, with the rest obtained from reference TRBV15 and TRBJ1-4, is as follows: DAMVIQNPRYQVTQFGKPVTLSCSQTLNHNVMYWYQQKSSQAPKLLFHYYDKDFNNEADTPDNFQSRRPNTSFCFLDIRSPGLGDTAMYLCATSRYRAANEKLFFGSGTQLSVL.

This clone was detected only once. As DNA, the CDR3 is TGTGCCAGCAGCTCCGGACTAGCGGGAGTTTGGGAGCAGTACTTC. It codes for CASSSGLAGVWEQYF. The chain has TRBV5-4 and TRBJ2-7; 13 nucleotides match TRBD2. Germline trimming cut 3 bases from V and 7 bases from J; bases unmatched to any gene: 7. Germline lookup yields CDR1 SGHNT and CDR2 YYREEE (reference sequence). The CDR3 is made up of 15 amino acids.

The table lists this clone with a few counts. V and J are TRBV14 and TRBJ2-1; the D gene is possibly TRBD2 (6 bases). This CDR3 comprises 13 residues. Deletions cut 4 bases from V and 10 bases from J, with 14 bases between. CDR1 is SGHDN, CDR2 FVKESK, per germline. The CDR3 sequence: CASSPFLEGEQFF. In DNA, the CDR3 is TGTGCCAGCAGCCCCTTCCTGGAGGGCGAGCAGTTCTTC.